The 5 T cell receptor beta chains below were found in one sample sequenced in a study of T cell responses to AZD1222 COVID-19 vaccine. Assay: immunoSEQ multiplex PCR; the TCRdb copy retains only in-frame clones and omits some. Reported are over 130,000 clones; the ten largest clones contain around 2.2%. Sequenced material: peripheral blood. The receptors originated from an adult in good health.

The CDR3 spells CASSVAFGEETQYF. In DNA form, the CDR3 reads TGTGCCAGCAGCGTAGCATTTGGCGAAGAGACCCAGTACTTC. The V and J genes are TRBV9 and TRBJ2-5; no firm D call. The CDR3 is 14 amino acids. V was trimmed by 0 bases and J by 3 bases, leaving 9 bases between them. Germline V gives CDR1 SGDLS, CDR2 YYNGEE.

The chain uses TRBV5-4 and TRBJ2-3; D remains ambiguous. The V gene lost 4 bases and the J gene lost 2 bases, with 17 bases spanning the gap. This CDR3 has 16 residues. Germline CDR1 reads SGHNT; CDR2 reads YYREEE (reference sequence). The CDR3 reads CASSPQRTSYTDTQYF. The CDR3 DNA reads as TGTGCCAGCAGCCCCCAAAGGACCTCTTACACAGATACGCAGTATTTT.

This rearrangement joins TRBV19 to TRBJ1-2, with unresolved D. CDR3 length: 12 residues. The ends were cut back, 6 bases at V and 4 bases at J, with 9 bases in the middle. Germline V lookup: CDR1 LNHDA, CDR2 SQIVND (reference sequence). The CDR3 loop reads CASSPAAYGYTF. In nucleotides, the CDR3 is TGTGCCAGTAGCCCGGCTGCCTATGGCTACACCTTC.

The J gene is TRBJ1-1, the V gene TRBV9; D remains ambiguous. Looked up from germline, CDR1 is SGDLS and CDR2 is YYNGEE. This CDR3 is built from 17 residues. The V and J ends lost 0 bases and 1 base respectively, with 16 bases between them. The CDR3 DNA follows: TGTGCCAGCAGCGTAGTACCCTCACAGTATGGGAACACTGAAGCTTTCTTT. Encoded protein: CASSVVPSQYGNTEAFF.

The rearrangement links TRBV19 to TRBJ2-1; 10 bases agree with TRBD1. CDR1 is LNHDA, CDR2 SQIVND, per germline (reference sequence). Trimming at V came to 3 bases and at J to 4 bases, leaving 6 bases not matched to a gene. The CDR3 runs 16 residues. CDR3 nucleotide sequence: TGTGCCAGTAGTATCTTAGGGGACAGGGGATACAATGAGCAGTTCTTC. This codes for CASSILGDRGYNEQFF.